This T cell receptor (beta chain) was recorded in a study of blood T cells in healthy people across ages. This CDR3 contains 15 residues. Trimming removed 3 bases from V and 5 bases from J; junction bases left unmatched: 7. Per germline, CDR1 MGHDK and CDR2 SYGVNS. Primers used in a second PCR of about 6 to 11 cycles were a sample-barcoded 5' primer and a J-beta primer mix. TCRdb redid the calling of the 5' RACE reads with MiXCR, one entry per CDR3 protein. The sample has hundreds of thousands of distinct CDR3 sequences, about 30% seen once. Regarding this clonotype: A clone one base away is much larger, so this may be a read error.

The sequencing input was blood. The source is a woman older than 75 in good health. The chain is built from TRBV25-1 and TRBJ2-1; the match to TRBD1 covers 7 bases. CDR3 sequence reads: CASSDPGQSNNEQFF. In nucleotides, the CDR3 is TGTGCCAGCAGTGACCCGGGACAGAGCAACAATGAGCAGTTCTTC.